This T cell receptor (beta chain) was obtained from a study of shared clonotypes between healthy human individuals. TCRdb keeps only in-frame clones here, not all; method: immunoSEQ multiplex PCR. The sample holds about 2.4 million clones, roughly 93% seen once. CDR3 length: 16 residues. With 5 bases clipped from V and 2 bases from J, the junction kept 8 bases outside the gene matches. Germline V gene data show CDR1 as MNHEY and CDR2 as SMNVEV (reference sequence). The source material was naive CD4+ T cells from PBMCs. Regarding subset: CD45RA+ positively selected. The source of this sequence is a man aged 18 to 29 in good health. Some clones in this sample may be carry-over from other donors' samples. The chain combines TRBV27 with TRBJ2-1, with 8 bases matching TRBD2. This CDR3 reads CASSDTLADPYNEQFF. The DNA for the CDR3 is TGTGCCAGCAGTGATACACTAGCGGACCCCTACAATGAGCAGTTCTTC.